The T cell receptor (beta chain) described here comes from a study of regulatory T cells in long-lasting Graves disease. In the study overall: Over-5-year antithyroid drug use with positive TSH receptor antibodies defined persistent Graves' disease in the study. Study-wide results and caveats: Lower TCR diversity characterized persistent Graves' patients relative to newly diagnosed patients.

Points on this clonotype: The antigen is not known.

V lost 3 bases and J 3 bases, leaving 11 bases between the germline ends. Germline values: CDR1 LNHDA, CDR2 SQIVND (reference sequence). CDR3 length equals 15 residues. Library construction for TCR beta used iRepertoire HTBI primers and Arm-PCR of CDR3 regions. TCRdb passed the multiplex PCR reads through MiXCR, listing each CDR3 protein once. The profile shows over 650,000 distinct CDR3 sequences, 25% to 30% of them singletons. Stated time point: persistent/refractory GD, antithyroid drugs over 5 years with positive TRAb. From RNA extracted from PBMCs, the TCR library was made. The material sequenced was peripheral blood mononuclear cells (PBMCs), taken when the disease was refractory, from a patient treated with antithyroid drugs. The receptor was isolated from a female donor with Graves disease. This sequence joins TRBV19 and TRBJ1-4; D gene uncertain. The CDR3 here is CASSMSQAANEKLFF. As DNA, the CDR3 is TGTGCCAGTAGTATGTCCCAGGCGGCTAATGAAAAACTGTTTTTT. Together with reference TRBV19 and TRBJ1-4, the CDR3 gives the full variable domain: DGGITQSPKYLFRKEGQNVTLSCEQNLNHDAMYWYRQDPGQGLRLIYYSQIVNDFQKGDIAEGYSVSREKKESFPLTVTSAQKNPTAFYLCASSMSQAANEKLFFGSGTQLSVL.